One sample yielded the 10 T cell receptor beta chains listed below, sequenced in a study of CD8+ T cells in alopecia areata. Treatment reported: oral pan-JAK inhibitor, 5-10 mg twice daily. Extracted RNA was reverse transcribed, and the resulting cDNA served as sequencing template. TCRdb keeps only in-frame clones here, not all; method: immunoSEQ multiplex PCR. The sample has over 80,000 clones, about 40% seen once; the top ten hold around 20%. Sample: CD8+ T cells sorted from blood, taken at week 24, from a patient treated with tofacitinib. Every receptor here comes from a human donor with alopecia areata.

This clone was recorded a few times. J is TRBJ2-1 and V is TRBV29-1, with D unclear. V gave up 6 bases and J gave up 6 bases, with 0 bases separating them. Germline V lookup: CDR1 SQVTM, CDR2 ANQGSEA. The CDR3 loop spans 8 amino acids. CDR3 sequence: CSVNEQFF. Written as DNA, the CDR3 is TGCAGCGTCAATGAGCAGTTCTTC.

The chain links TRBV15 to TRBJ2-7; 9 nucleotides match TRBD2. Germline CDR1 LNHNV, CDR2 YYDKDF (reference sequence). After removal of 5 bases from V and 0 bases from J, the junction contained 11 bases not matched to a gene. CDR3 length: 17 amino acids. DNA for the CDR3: TGTGCCACCAGCGCCGGGACTAGCAGATTAAGCTCCTACGAGCAGTACTTC. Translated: CATSAGTSRLSSYEQYF.

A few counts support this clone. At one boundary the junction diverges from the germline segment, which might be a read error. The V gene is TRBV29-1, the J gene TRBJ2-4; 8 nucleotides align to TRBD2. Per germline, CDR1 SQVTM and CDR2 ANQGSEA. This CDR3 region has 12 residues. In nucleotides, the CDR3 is TGCAGCGTGGAAGCGGGAGTAAACATTCAGTACTTC. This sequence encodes CSVEAGVNIQYF.

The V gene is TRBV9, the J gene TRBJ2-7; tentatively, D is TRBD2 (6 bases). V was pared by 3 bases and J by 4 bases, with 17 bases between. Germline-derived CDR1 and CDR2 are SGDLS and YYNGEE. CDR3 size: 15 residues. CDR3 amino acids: CASSESPGSGYEQYF. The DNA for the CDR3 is TGTGCCAGCAGCGAGTCCCCAGGAAGCGGGTACGAGCAGTACTTC.

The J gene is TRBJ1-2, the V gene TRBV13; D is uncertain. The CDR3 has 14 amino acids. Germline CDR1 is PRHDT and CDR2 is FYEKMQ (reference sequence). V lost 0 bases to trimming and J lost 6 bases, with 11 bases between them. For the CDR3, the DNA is TGTGCCAGCAGCTTAGGTCAGCCCGAAGATGGCTACACCTTC. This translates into CASSLGQPEDGYTF.

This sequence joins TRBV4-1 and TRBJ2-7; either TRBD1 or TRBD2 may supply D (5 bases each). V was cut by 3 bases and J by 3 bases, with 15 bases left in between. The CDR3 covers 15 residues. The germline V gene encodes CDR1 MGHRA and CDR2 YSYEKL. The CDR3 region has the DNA TGCGCCAGCAGCCAGAGCCGGGACCGCGTCTACGAGCAGTACTTC. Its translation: CASSQSRDRVYEQYF.

The CDR3 DNA reads TGTGCCATCAGTGAGGCGTTGGGGGGCGCGGTAAACATTCAGTACTTC. The encoded protein is CAISEALGGAVNIQYF. The V gene is TRBV10-3, the J gene TRBJ2-4; tentatively, D is TRBD1 or TRBD2 (6 bases each). The CDR3 contains 16 residues. V lost 2 bases and J lost 6, with 17 bases in between. Germline CDR1 is ENHRY and CDR2 is SYGVKD.

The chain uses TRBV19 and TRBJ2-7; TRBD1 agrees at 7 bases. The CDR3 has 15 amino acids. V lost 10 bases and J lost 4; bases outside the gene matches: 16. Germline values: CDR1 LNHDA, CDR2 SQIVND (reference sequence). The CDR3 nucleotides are TGTGCCACCCTACCGACCGGGACAGCAAGTTACGAGCAGTACTTC. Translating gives CATLPTGTASYEQYF.

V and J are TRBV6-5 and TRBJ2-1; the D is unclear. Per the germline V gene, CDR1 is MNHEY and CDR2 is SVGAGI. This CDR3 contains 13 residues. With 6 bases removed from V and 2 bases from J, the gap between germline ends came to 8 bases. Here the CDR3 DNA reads TGTGCCAGCAGGCAGCCCCCCTACAATGAGCAGTTCTTC. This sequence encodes CASRQPPYNEQFF.

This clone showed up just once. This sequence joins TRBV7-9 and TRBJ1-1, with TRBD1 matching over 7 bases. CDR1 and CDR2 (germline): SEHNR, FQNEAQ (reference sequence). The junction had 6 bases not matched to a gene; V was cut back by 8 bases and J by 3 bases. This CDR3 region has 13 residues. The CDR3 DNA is TGTGCCAGCGGGACAGACTCCTACACTGAAGCTTTCTTT. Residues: CASGTDSYTEAFF.